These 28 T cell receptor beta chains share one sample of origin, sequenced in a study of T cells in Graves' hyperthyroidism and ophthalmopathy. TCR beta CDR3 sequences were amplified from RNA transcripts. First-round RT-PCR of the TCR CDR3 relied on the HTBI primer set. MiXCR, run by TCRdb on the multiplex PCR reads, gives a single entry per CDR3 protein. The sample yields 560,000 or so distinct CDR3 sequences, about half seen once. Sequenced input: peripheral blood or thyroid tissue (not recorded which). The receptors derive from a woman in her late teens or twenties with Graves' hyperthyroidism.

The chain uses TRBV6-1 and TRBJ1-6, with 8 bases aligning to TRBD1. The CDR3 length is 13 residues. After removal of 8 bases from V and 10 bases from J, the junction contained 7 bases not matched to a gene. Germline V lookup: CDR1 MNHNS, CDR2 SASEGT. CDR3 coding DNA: TGTGCCAGCCGCGACAGGGGAGGCTCACCCCTCCACTTT. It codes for CASRDRGGSPLHF.

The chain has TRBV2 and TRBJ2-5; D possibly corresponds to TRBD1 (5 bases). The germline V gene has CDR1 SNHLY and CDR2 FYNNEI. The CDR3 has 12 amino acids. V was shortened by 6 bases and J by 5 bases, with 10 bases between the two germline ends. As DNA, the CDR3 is TGTGCCAGCAGAGGGGTTTGGGAGACCCAGTACTTC. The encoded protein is CASRGVWETQYF.

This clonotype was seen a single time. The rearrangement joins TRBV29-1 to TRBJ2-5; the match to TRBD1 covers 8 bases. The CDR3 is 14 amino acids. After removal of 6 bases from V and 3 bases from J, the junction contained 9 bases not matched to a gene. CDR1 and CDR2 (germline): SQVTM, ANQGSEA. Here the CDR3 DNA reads TGCAGCGTAGCAGGGGGCGCCGGCGAAGAGACCCAGTACTTC. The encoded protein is CSVAGGAGEETQYF.

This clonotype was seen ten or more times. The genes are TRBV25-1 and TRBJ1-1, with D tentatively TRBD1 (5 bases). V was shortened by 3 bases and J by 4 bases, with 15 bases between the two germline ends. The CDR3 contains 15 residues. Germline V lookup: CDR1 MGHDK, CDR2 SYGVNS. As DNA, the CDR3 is TGTGCCAGCAGTGATAGTACGGGGGTGGTCACTGAAGCTTTCTTT. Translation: CASSDSTGVVTEAFF.

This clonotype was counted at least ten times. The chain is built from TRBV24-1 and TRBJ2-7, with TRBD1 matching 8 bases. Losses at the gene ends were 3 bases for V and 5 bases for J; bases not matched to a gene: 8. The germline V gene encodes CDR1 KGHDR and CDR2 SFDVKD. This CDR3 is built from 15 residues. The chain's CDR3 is CATSDAYRGSHEQYF. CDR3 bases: TGTGCCACCAGTGATGCCTACAGGGGGTCCCACGAGCAGTACTTC.

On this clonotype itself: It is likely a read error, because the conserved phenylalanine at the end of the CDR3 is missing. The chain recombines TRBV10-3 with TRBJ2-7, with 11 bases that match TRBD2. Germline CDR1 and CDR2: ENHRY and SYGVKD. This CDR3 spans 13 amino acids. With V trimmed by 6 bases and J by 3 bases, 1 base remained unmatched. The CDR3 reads CAISGLAGYEQYL. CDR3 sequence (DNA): TGTGCCATCAGCGGACTAGCGGGCTACGAGCAGTACCTC.

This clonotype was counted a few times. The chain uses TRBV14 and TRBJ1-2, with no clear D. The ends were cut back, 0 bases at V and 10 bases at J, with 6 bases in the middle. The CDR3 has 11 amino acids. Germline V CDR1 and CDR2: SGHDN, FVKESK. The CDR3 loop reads CASSQDDDYTF. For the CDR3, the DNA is TGTGCCAGCAGCCAAGATGACGACTACACCTTC.

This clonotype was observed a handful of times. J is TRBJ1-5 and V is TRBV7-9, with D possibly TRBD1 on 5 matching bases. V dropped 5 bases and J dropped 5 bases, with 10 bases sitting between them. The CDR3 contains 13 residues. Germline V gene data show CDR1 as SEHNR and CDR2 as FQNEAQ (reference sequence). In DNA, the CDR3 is TGTGCCAGCAGCGTATCGGGGCATCAGCCCCAGCATTTT. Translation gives CASSVSGHQPQHF.

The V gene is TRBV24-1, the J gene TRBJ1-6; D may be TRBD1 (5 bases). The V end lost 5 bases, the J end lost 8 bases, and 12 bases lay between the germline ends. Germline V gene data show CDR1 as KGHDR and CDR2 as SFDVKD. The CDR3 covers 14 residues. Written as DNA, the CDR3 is TGTGCCACCAGTGTCGGGGGGTTGGATTCACCCCTCCACTTT. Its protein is CATSVGGLDSPLHF.

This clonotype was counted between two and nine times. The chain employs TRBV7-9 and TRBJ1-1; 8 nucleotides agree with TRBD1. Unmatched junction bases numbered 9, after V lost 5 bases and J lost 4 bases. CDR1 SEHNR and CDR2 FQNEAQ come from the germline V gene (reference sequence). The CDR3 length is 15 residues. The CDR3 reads CASSRLDRVGTEAFF. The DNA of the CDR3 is TGTGCCAGCAGCCGCTTGGACAGGGTGGGCACTGAAGCTTTCTTT.

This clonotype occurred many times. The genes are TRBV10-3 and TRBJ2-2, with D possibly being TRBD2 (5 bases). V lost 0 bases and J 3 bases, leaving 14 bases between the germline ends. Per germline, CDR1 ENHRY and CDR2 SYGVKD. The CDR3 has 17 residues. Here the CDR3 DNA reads TGTGCCATCAGTGAGTCGAGAGGTAGCGCAGACACCGGGGAGCTGTTTTTT. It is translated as CAISESRGSADTGELFF.

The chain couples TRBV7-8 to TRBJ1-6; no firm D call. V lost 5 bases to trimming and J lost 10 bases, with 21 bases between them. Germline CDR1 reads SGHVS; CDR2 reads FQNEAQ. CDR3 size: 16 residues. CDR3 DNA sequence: TGTGCCAGCAGCCAAGGCGTCGGAGCCAGAAACTCACCCCTCCACTTT. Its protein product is CASSQGVGARNSPLHF.

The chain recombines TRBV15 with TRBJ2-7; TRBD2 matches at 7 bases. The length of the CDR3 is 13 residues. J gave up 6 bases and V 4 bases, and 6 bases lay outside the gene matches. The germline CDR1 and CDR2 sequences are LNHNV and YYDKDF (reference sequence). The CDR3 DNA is TGTGCCACCAGCACTAGCGGCCTCGGCGAGCAGTACTTC. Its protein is CATSTSGLGEQYF.

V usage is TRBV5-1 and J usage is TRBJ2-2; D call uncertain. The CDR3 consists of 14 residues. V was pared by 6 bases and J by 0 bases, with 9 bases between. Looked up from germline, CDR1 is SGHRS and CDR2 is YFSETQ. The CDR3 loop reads CASTRIPNTGELFF. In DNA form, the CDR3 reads TGCGCCAGCACTCGTATACCGAACACCGGGGAGCTGTTTTTT. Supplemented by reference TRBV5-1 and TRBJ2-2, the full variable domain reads KAGVTQTPRYLIKTRGQQVTLSCSPISGHRSVSWYQQTPGQGLQFLFEYFSETQRNKGNFPGRFSGRQFSNSRSEMNVSTLELGDSALYLCASTRIPNTGELFFGEGSRLTVL.

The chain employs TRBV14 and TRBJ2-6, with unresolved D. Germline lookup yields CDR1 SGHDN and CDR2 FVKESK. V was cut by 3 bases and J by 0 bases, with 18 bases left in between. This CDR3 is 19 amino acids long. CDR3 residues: CASSHPYEERSSGANVLTF. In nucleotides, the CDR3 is TGTGCCAGCAGCCATCCGTACGAGGAGCGAAGCTCTGGGGCCAACGTCCTGACTTTC.

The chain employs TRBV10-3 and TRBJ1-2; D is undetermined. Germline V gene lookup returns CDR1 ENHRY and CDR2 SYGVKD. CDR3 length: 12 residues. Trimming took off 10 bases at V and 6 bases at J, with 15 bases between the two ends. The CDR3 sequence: CASSSRDHGYTF. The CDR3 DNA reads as TGTGCCAGCAGCTCAAGAGATCATGGCTACACCTTC.

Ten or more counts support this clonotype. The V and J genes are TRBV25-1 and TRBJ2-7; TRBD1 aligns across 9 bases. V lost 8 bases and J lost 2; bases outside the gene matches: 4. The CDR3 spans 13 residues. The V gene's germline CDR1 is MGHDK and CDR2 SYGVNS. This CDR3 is CASLGTGTYEQYF. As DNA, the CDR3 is TGTGCCAGCCTTGGGACAGGGACCTACGAGCAGTACTTC.

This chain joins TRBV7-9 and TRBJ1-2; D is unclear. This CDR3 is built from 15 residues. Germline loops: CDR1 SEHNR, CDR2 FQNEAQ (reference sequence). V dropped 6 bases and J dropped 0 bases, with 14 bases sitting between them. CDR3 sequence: CASRSAGLANYGYTF. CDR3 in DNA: TGTGCCAGCAGATCCGCCGGGTTGGCTAACTATGGCTACACCTTC. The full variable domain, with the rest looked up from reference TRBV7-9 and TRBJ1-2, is DTGVSQNPRHKITKRGQNVTFRCDPISEHNRLYWYRQTLGQGPEFLTYFQNEAQLEKSRLLSDRFSAERPKGSFSTLEIQRTEQGDSAMYLCASRSAGLANYGYTFGSGTRLTVV.

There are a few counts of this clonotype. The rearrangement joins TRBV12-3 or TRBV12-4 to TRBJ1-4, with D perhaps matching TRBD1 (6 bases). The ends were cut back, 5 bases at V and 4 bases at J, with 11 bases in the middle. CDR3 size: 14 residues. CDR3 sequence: CASSPTGINEKLFF. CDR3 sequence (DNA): TGTGCCAGCAGTCCCACAGGGATTAATGAAAAACTGTTTTTT.

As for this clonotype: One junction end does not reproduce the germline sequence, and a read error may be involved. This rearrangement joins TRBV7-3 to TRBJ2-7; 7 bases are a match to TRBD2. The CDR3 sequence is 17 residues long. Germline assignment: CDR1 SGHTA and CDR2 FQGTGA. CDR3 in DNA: TGCGCCAGCAGCCAAGATCGCTGGGAGGGAAACTCCTACGAGCAGTACTTC. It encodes CASSQDRWEGNSYEQYF.

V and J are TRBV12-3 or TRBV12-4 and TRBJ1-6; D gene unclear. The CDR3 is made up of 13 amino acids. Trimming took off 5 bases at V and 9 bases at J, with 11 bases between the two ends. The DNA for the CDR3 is TGTGCCAGCAGTGAAGGTCCGGGTTCACCCCTCCACTTT. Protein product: CASSEGPGSPLHF.

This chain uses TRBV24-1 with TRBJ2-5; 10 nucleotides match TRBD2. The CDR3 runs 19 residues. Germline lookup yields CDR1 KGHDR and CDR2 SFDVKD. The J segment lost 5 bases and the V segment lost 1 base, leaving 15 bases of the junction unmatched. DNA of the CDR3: TGTGCCACCAGTGATTTACCCAACGTCCCTAGCGGGAGCCGGGAGACCCAGTACTTC. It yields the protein CATSDLPNVPSGSRETQYF.

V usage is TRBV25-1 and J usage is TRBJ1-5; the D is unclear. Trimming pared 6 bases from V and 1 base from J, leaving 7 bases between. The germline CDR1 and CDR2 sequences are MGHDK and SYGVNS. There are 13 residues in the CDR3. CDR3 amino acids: CASSQMSNQPQHF. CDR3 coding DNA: TGTGCCAGCAGCCAAATGAGCAATCAGCCCCAGCATTTT. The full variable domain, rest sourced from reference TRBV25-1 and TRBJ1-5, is EADIYQTPRYLVIGTGKKITLECSQTMGHDKMYWYQQDPGMELHLIHYSYGVNSTEKGDLSSESTVSRIRTEHFPLTLESARPSHTSQYLCASSQMSNQPQHFGDGTRLSIL.

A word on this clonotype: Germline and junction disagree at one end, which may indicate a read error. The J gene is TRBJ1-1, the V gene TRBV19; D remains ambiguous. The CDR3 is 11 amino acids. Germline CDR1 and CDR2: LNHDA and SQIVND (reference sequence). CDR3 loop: CASIRNSEAFF. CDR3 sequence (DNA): TGTGCCAGTATCAGAAACAGTGAAGCTTTCTTT.

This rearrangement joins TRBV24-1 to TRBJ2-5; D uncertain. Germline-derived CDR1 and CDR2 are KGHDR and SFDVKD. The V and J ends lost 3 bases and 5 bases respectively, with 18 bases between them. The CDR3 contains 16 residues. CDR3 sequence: CATSDPAVPVGETQYF. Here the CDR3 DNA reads TGTGCCACCAGTGATCCCGCGGTCCCGGTGGGGGAGACCCAGTACTTC.

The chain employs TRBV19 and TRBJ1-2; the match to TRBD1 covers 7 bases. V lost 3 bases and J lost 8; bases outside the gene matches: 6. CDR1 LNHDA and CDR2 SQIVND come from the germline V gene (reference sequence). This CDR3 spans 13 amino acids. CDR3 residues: CASSIGGGGGYTF. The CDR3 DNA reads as TGTGCCAGTAGTATCGGAGGGGGCGGCGGCTACACCTTC.

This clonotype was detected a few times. CDR3 bases: TGTGCCAGCAGTTACTCGAGTGCTAGCGGGAGAGAGACCCAGTACTTC. The encoded protein is CASSYSSASGRETQYF. The chain combines TRBV6-6 with TRBJ2-5; 10 bases fit TRBD2. The germline gives CDR1 MNHNY, CDR2 SVGAGI (reference sequence). CDR3 size: 16 residues. V shed 0 bases and J 4 bases; nucleotides not matched to a gene: 5.

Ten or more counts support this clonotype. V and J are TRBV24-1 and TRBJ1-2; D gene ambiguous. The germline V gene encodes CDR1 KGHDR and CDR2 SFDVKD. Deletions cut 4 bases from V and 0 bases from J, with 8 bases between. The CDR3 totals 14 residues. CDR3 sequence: CATSDWTANYGYTF. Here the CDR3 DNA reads TGTGCCACCAGTGACTGGACGGCTAACTATGGCTACACCTTC.